The clone carrying this TCR beta chain was seen ten or more times. Its antigen remains unknown. The CDR3 extends 3 residues past the end of the read, so its final part is completed from the germline J gene. The data are from a study of T cell clonality in common variable immunodeficiency. Study-level findings and limits: Common variable immunodeficiency TCR beta sequences reportedly had fewer deletions and N-nucleotide insertions. Authors noted CVID clonality's cause needs subpopulation repertoire sequencing. CVID subjects had higher TCRbeta clonality than healthy controls, most marked in about a third.

With V trimmed by 5 bases and J by 3 bases, 5 bases remained unmatched. This CDR3 has 14 amino acids. Method: immunoSEQ multiplex PCR; TCRdb's copy keeps in-frame clones and lacks some. This sample carries about 60,000 clones, none of them present only once. The sequenced material came from peripheral blood mononuclear cells. The receptor's source is a person aged 18-70 years in good health. The rearrangement joins TRBV12-3 or TRBV12-4 to TRBJ2-7; the match to TRBD1 covers 9 bases. CDR3 DNA, as far as it was read: TGTGCCAGCAGTCTGGGACAGGGAGTCTACGAG. Translated: CASSLGQGVYE. The CDR3 in its entirety is CASSLGQGVYEQYF.